This T cell receptor beta chain came from a study of blood T cell repertoires in COVID-19. Participants' reported clinical history set cohort assignment. The data were produced by immunoSEQ multiplex PCR, yet TCRdb's version contains in-frame clones alone and is incomplete. The top ten hold more than 7.5% of the sample, which has about 180,000 clones, roughly 88% seen once. Sequenced material: PBMCs or T cells enriched from blood (not recorded which). This TCR was sampled from a woman aged 25 to 39 who had recovered from COVID-19.

Here the CDR3 DNA reads TGTGCCAGCAGGCTGCGGGCAGATCACTACGAGCAGTACTTC. Its protein product is CASRLRADHYEQYF. The genes are TRBV11-1 and TRBJ2-7, with D possibly matching TRBD2 (5 bases). This CDR3 has 14 amino acids. Between the trimmed V and J ends, which lost 6 bases and 3 bases, there was a span of 15 bases. Germline CDR1 reads SGHAT; CDR2 reads FQDESV (reference sequence).